This passage covers 12 T cell receptor beta chains from one sample sequenced in a study of OX40 agonist ivuxolimab in advanced cancers. The assay was immunoSEQ multiplex PCR, and TCRdb's table has in-frame clones only and misses some. Of 10,000 to 15,000 clones in the sample, around four fifths were seen once. This specimen was CD4+ or CD8+ T cells sorted from blood, taken in a trial of the OX40 agonist ivuxolimab. These receptors were taken from an adult with an advanced solid tumor such as melanoma, head and neck, liver or kidney cancer.

The J gene is TRBJ1-6, the V gene TRBV7-2, with unresolved D. CDR1 is SGHTA and CDR2 is FQGNSA in the germline V gene. V shed 2 bases and J shed 6 bases, with 8 bases lying between them. CDR3 length: 14 amino acids. CDR3 sequence reads: CASSLRPSNSPLHF. The CDR3 DNA sequence: TGTGCCAGCAGCTTACGGCCTAGTAATTCACCCCTCCACTTT.

This clone was picked up a small number of times. The likely explanation is a read error, given a far larger clone one base away. The same CDR3 arises from other DNA sequences in this sample as well. CDR3 nucleotides: TGCGCCAGCAGCCAAGACGGACTAGCGGGAGGTAATGAGCAGTTCTTC. This sequence encodes CASSQDGLAGGNEQFF. The chain joins TRBV4-1 to TRBJ2-1; 14 bases fit TRBD2. J lost 7 bases, V lost 0 bases, and 2 bases had no gene match. CDR1 MGHRA and CDR2 YSYEKL come from the germline V gene. The CDR3 consists of 16 residues.

Sample share makes this clone large (0.1 to 1%). The identical CDR3 is also encoded by other nucleotide sequences in the sample. The CDR3 DNA follows: TGTGCCAGCAGTTTTAGGGGGACTGGGGAGCTGTTTTTT. Its translation: CASSFRGTGELFF. The chain employs TRBV28 and TRBJ2-2; D tentatively reads TRBD1 or TRBD2 (6 bases each). V was cut by 3 bases and J by 8 bases, with 10 bases left in between. The CDR3 extends over 13 amino acids. CDR1 MDHEN and CDR2 SYDVKM come from the germline V gene.

The chain links TRBV6-6 to TRBJ1-5, with TRBD1 matching 8 bases. The CDR3 is 16 residues long. Unmatched junction bases numbered 2, after V lost 1 base and J lost 0 bases. The germline CDR1 and CDR2 sequences are MNHNY and SVGAGI (reference sequence). CDR3 nucleotides: TGTGCCAGCAGTTACTATGGACAGGGTAGCAATCAGCCCCAGCATTTT. Its translation is CASSYYGQGSNQPQHF.

This clone was detected only once. The J gene is TRBJ2-7, the V gene TRBV11-2; D possibly corresponds to TRBD2 (6 bases). The CDR3 covers 12 residues. Trimming stripped 8 bases from V and 3 bases from J, with 11 bases between. Germline CDR1 and CDR2: SGHAT and FQNNGV. The CDR3 protein is CASGGLSYEQYF. CDR3 bases: TGTGCCAGCGGGGGACTTAGCTACGAGCAGTACTTC.

By share, this clone counts as medium-sized. This chain joins TRBV9 and TRBJ2-7; TRBD1 matches 9 bases. The CDR3 contains 12 residues. After removal of 5 bases from V and 4 bases from J, the junction contained 1 base not matched to a gene. Looked up from germline, CDR1 is SGDLS and CDR2 is YYNGEE. The DNA for the CDR3 is TGTGCCAGCAGTGGACAGGGGTACGAGCAGTACTTC. It is translated as CASSGQGYEQYF.

The chain has TRBV7-9 and TRBJ1-1; no clear D. With 6 bases removed from V and 4 bases from J, the gap between germline ends came to 15 bases. CDR3 length: 14 amino acids. Germline lookup yields CDR1 SEHNR and CDR2 FQNEAQ (reference sequence). CDR3 region: CASSRGGSGTEAFF. CDR3 bases: TGTGCCAGCAGTCGAGGAGGTTCCGGCACTGAAGCTTTCTTT. Using reference TRBV7-9 and TRBJ1-1 for the parts outside the CDR3, the full variable domain is DTGVSQNPRHKITKRGQNVTFRCDPISEHNRLYWYRQTLGQGPEFLTYFQNEAQLEKSRLLSDRFSAERPKGSFSTLEIQRTEQGDSAMYLCASSRGGSGTEAFFGQGTRLTVV.

This clone is a singleton in its sample. This chain connects TRBV4-1 to TRBJ2-2, with D possibly TRBD1 on 5 matching bases. V was pared by 4 bases and J by 0 bases, with 9 bases between. CDR1 MGHRA and CDR2 YSYEKL come from the germline V gene. The length of the CDR3 is 15 residues. As DNA, the CDR3 is TGCGCCAGCAGCCTCGACAGAACGAACACCGGGGAGCTGTTTTTT. This translates into CASSLDRTNTGELFF.

This clone was seen a handful of times. This chain joins TRBV7-6 and TRBJ2-5, with D perhaps matching TRBD1 (6 bases). The CDR3 extends over 14 amino acids. V was cut by 5 bases and J by 1 base, with 11 bases left in between. Germline lookup yields CDR1 SGHVS and CDR2 FNYEAQ. Written as DNA, the CDR3 is TGTGCCAGCAGCCTCCGGGACACCCAAGAGACCCAGTACTTC. It translates to CASSLRDTQETQYF.

This clone has more than one count but fewer than ten. The gene calls are TRBV6-5 and TRBJ2-1, with 14 bases matching TRBD2. J lost 8 bases, V lost 7 bases, and 4 bases had no gene match. CDR1 MNHEY and CDR2 SVGAGI come from the germline V gene. CDR3 size: 14 residues. The CDR3 coding sequence is TGTGCCAGCATGGGGACTAGCGGGAGCTATGAGCAGTTCTTC. Protein product: CASMGTSGSYEQFF.

V is TRBV30 and J is TRBJ1-1; the D gene is possibly TRBD1 (6 bases). Germline V CDR1 and CDR2: GTSNPN, SVGIG (reference sequence). This CDR3 contains 15 residues. V gave up 0 bases and J gave up 8 bases, with 19 bases separating them. The CDR3 loop reads CAWSVLEAGASEAFF. The CDR3, as DNA: TGTGCCTGGAGTGTACTTGAGGCAGGGGCTAGCGAAGCTTTCTTT.

This clone was detected only a few times. The genes are TRBV4-1 and TRBJ2-7; D not certain. The CDR3 spans 18 residues. Germline V gene data show CDR1 as MGHRA and CDR2 as YSYEKL. V gave up 0 bases and J gave up 5 bases, with 23 bases separating them. CDR3 in DNA: TGCGCCAGCAGCCAAGATTGGAGACTCGCTGGTGTGTCTAACGAGCAGTACTTC. Translated: CASSQDWRLAGVSNEQYF.